A selection of T cell receptor beta chains follows, all from one sample in a study of blood T cell repertoires in COVID-19. The repertoire was sequenced with immunoSEQ multiplex PCR; TCRdb's copy has only in-frame clones and lacks some. The sample lists 300,000 or so clones, roughly 90% occurring once. The sequenced material came from peripheral blood. The source is a man between 18 and 29 years old who had recovered from COVID-19. CDR3s include the opening cysteine and the closing phenylalanine or tryptophan. D genes are given only for firm matches. Expanded clones are given a class, and other clones once, few, many or no size at all.

j_gene: TRBJ2-7
d_gene: .
v_gene: TRBV5-4
abundance: once
CDR3aa: CASSSWTVGDEQYF
CDR3nt: TGTGCCAGCAGCTCTTGGACAGTTGGGGACGAGCAGTACTTC

j_gene: TRBJ2-4
d_gene: TRBD1
v_gene: TRBV10-2
abundance: .
CDR3aa: CASSDRTGGENIQYF
CDR3nt: TGCGCCAGCAGTGATCGGACAGGGGGCGAAAACATTCAGTACTTC

j_gene: TRBJ2-7
d_gene: .
v_gene: TRBV4-1
abundance: many
CDR3aa: CASSQEGGRGGYEQYF
CDR3nt: TGCGCCAGCAGCCAAGAAGGCGGGAGAGGGGGCTACGAGCAGTACTTC

j_gene: TRBJ2-2
d_gene: .
v_gene: TRBV7-2
abundance: .
CDR3aa: CANPGLTTGELFF
CDR3nt: TGTGCCAACCCCGGACTTACCACCGGGGAGCTGTTTTTT

j_gene: TRBJ2-7
d_gene: .
v_gene: TRBV2
abundance: once
CDR3aa: CASSEEGWSGEQYF
CDR3nt: TGTGCCAGCAGTGAAGAGGGCTGGTCGGGAGAGCAGTACTTC

j_gene: TRBJ2-7
d_gene: TRBD2
v_gene: TRBV6-2/TRBV6-3
abundance: .
CDR3aa: CASSYGLAGGVYEQYF
CDR3nt: TGTGCCAGCAGTTACGGGCTAGCGGGAGGAGTCTACGAGCAGTACTTC

j_gene: TRBJ2-3
d_gene: .
v_gene: TRBV19
abundance: .
CDR3aa: CASSGQGTDTQYF
CDR3nt: TGTGCCAGTAGTGGGCAGGGGACAGATACGCAGTATTTT

j_gene: TRBJ2-3
d_gene: .
v_gene: TRBV9
abundance: few
CDR3aa: CASSVDSGTDTQYF
CDR3nt: TGTGCCAGCAGCGTAGATAGCGGCACAGATACGCAGTATTTT

j_gene: TRBJ2-4
d_gene: .
v_gene: TRBV15
abundance: .
CDR3aa: CATSRAGAKNIQYF
CDR3nt: TGTGCCACCAGCAGAGCAGGGGCCAAAAACATTCAGTACTTC

j_gene: TRBJ2-3
d_gene: .
v_gene: TRBV5-1
abundance: .
CDR3aa: CASRSEPTTDTQYF
CDR3nt: TGCGCCAGCAGATCGGAGCCGACCACAGATACGCAGTATTTT

j_gene: TRBJ1-1
d_gene: .
v_gene: TRBV27
abundance: .
CDR3aa: CASSLERDIFRTEAFF
CDR3nt: TGTGCCAGCAGTTTGGAACGGGACATTTTCAGGACTGAAGCTTTCTTT

j_gene: TRBJ1-5
d_gene: .
v_gene: TRBV7-2
abundance: .
CDR3aa: CASSLSSDNQPQHF
CDR3nt: TGTGCCAGCAGCTTATCGAGCGACAATCAGCCCCAGCATTTT

j_gene: TRBJ2-2
d_gene: TRBD2
v_gene: TRBV2
abundance: .
CDR3aa: CASSEAPGSGRETGELFF
CDR3nt: TGTGCCAGCAGTGAAGCGCCTGGTAGCGGGAGGGAAACCGGGGAGCTGTTTTTT

j_gene: TRBJ1-1
d_gene: .
v_gene: TRBV4-1
abundance: .
CDR3aa: CASSQDQRAVSLMNTEAFF
CDR3nt: TGCGCCAGCAGCCAAGATCAGAGGGCAGTTTCTCTAATGAACACTGAAGCTTTCTTT

j_gene: TRBJ2-3
d_gene: .
v_gene: TRBV27
abundance: .
CDR3aa: CATSATSSTDTQYF
CDR3nt: TGTGCCACCTCGGCGACTAGTAGCACAGATACGCAGTATTTT

j_gene: TRBJ1-1
d_gene: TRBD1
v_gene: TRBV2
abundance: .
CDR3aa: CASTTTGGATEAFF
CDR3nt: TGTGCCAGCACGACGACAGGGGGGGCCACTGAAGCTTTCTTT

j_gene: TRBJ2-2
d_gene: TRBD1
v_gene: TRBV19
abundance: .
CDR3aa: CASSETGAAGELFF
CDR3nt: TGTGCCAGTAGTGAGACAGGGGCAGCCGGGGAGCTGTTTTTT

j_gene: TRBJ1-1
d_gene: TRBD1
v_gene: TRBV7-9
abundance: .
CDR3aa: CASSLLGQGNTEAFF
CDR3nt: TGTGCCAGCAGCTTATTGGGACAGGGGAACACTGAAGCTTTCTTT

j_gene: TRBJ2-3
d_gene: .
v_gene: TRBV5-1
abundance: .
CDR3aa: CASSPGPIASTDTQYF
CDR3nt: TGCGCCAGCAGCCCCGGTCCAATCGCCTCCACAGATACGCAGTATTTT

j_gene: TRBJ2-1
d_gene: .
v_gene: TRBV7-8
abundance: once
CDR3aa: CASSWAAGDNEQFF
CDR3nt: TGTGCCAGCAGCTGGGCAGCAGGGGACAATGAGCAGTTCTTC

j_gene: TRBJ2-5
d_gene: .
v_gene: TRBV3-1/TRBV3-2
abundance: .
CDR3aa: CASSQDLRATEETQYF
CDR3nt: TGTGCCAGCAGCCAAGATCTAAGGGCGACAGAAGAGACCCAGTACTTC

j_gene: TRBJ2-2
d_gene: .
v_gene: TRBV6-5
abundance: .
CDR3aa: CASSYSGHGELFF
CDR3nt: TGTGCCAGCAGTTACTCTGGACACGGGGAGCTGTTTTTT

j_gene: TRBJ1-2
d_gene: TRBD1
v_gene: TRBV6-1
abundance: .
CDR3aa: CASSETGTGGTGYTF
CDR3nt: TGTGCCAGCAGTGAAACGGGGACAGGGGGCACCGGCTACACCTTC

j_gene: TRBJ2-1
d_gene: TRBD2
v_gene: TRBV27
abundance: few
CDR3aa: CASRGEYGLAGLRRSHEQFF
CDR3nt: TGTGCCAGCAGAGGAGAGTACGGGCTAGCGGGACTTCGGAGGTCCCATGAGCAGTTCTTC

j_gene: TRBJ2-5
d_gene: TRBD2
v_gene: TRBV24-1
abundance: .
CDR3aa: CATSDNTRGGRETQYF
CDR3nt: TGTGCCACCAGTGACAATACGCGGGGGGGGCGAGAGACCCAGTACTTC

j_gene: TRBJ1-1
d_gene: .
v_gene: TRBV7-9
abundance: few
CDR3aa: CASSFEGDTEAFF
CDR3nt: TGTGCCAGCAGCTTCGAGGGGGACACTGAAGCTTTCTTT

j_gene: TRBJ1-1
d_gene: .
v_gene: TRBV30
abundance: .
CDR3aa: CAWSVGVWTEAFF
CDR3nt: TGTGCCTGGAGTGTCGGGGTATGGACTGAAGCTTTCTTT

j_gene: TRBJ2-7
d_gene: TRBD1
v_gene: TRBV27
abundance: once
CDR3aa: CASSFGRGWGYEQYF
CDR3nt: TGTGCCAGCAGTTTCGGCAGGGGGTGGGGGTACGAGCAGTACTTC

j_gene: TRBJ2-1
d_gene: TRBD2
v_gene: TRBV6-5
abundance: .
CDR3aa: CASSLRLARYNEQFF
CDR3nt: TGTGCCAGCAGTTTAAGACTAGCAAGGTACAATGAGCAGTTCTTC

j_gene: TRBJ2-1
d_gene: TRBD1
v_gene: TRBV5-1
abundance: .
CDR3aa: CASSIRDRGADEQFF
CDR3nt: TGCGCCAGCAGCATCCGGGACAGGGGGGCGGATGAGCAGTTCTTC

j_gene: TRBJ2-7
d_gene: TRBD2
v_gene: TRBV6-5
abundance: .
CDR3aa: CASSYSLLAGGPKYF
CDR3nt: TGTGCCAGCAGTTACTCTCTGCTAGCGGGAGGGCCGAAGTACTTC

j_gene: TRBJ2-1
d_gene: TRBD2
v_gene: TRBV4-2
abundance: .
CDR3aa: CASSQQPLAGSSYNEQFF
CDR3nt: TGTGCCAGCAGCCAACAACCACTAGCGGGAAGCTCCTACAATGAGCAGTTCTTC

j_gene: TRBJ1-3
d_gene: .
v_gene: TRBV5-1
abundance: .
CDR3aa: CASSLAVTASGNTIYF
CDR3nt: TGCGCCAGCAGCTTGGCCGTAACTGCCTCTGGAAACACCATATATTTT

j_gene: TRBJ1-1
d_gene: .
v_gene: TRBV6-5
abundance: .
CDR3aa: CASSRLYMNTEAFF
CDR3nt: TGTGCCAGCAGCCGATTGTACATGAACACTGAAGCTTTCTTT

j_gene: TRBJ2-1
d_gene: .
v_gene: TRBV3-1/TRBV3-2
abundance: .
CDR3aa: CASSQDLGAGVAYNEQFF
CDR3nt: TGTGCCAGCAGCCAAGATCTGGGGGCGGGAGTGGCTTACAATGAGCAGTTCTTC

j_gene: TRBJ1-1
d_gene: .
v_gene: TRBV18
abundance: .
CDR3aa: CASSPPGLDTEAFF
CDR3nt: TGTGCCAGCTCACCTCCGGGACTAGACACTGAAGCTTTCTTT

j_gene: TRBJ1-2
d_gene: .
v_gene: TRBV6-2/TRBV6-3
abundance: .
CDR3aa: CASSPREGRHTF
CDR3nt: TGTGCCAGCAGCCCCCGGGAGGGACGGCACACCTTC

j_gene: TRBJ2-5
d_gene: TRBD2
v_gene: TRBV6-2/TRBV6-3
abundance: .
CDR3aa: CASSQTGLAGAVQETQYF
CDR3nt: TGTGCCAGCAGCCAGACGGGACTAGCGGGGGCCGTCCAAGAGACCCAGTACTTC

j_gene: TRBJ2-7
d_gene: TRBD2
v_gene: TRBV7-9
abundance: .
CDR3aa: CASTKPTLAGPYEQYF
CDR3nt: TGTGCCAGCACCAAACCAACCCTAGCGGGACCCTACGAGCAGTACTTC

j_gene: TRBJ2-1
d_gene: TRBD1
v_gene: TRBV5-1
abundance: .
CDR3aa: CASSLVGTENNEQFF
CDR3nt: TGCGCCAGCAGCTTGGTAGGGACAGAAAACAATGAGCAGTTCTTC

j_gene: TRBJ2-7
d_gene: .
v_gene: TRBV7-8
abundance: .
CDR3aa: CASSPRAGPYEQYF
CDR3nt: TGTGCCAGCAGCCCCCGGGCAGGGCCCTACGAGCAGTACTTC